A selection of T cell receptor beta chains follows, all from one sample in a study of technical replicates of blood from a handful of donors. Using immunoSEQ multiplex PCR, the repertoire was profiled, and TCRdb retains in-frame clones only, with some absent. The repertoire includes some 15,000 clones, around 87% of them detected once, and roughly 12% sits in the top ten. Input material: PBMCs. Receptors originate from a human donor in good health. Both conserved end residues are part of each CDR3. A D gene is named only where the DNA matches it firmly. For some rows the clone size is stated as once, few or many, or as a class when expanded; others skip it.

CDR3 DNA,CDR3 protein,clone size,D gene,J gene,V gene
TGTGCCAGCAGCTTAGAGGCGGGGGGCTCCTACAATGAGCAGTTCTTC,CASSLEAGGSYNEQFF,once,TRBD2,TRBJ2-1,TRBV11-2
TGTGCCAGCAGCCCGGGACTCGGTGAGAATGAGCAGTTCTTC,CASSPGLGENEQFF,-,-,TRBJ2-1,TRBV7-3
TGTGCCAGCAGTCCGACAGGGGTTCAAGATACGCAGTATTTT,CASSPTGVQDTQYF,-,TRBD1,TRBJ2-3,TRBV6-6
TGTGCCATCAGACAGATAGGACAGGCCTACGAGCAGTACTTC,CAIRQIGQAYEQYF,-,TRBD1,TRBJ2-7,TRBV10-3
TGTGCCAGTAGTATAGATTCATTGGGGGCTTCGGGTAAAGAGACCCAGTACTTC,CASSIDSLGASGKETQYF,-,-,TRBJ2-5,TRBV19
TGTGCTAGTGGTTTAACAGGGGGAACTGAAGCTTTCTTT,CASGLTGGTEAFF,-,TRBD1,TRBJ1-1,TRBV12-5
TGTGCCAGCAGCGTACTAGCGCCCCGAGGGGAGACCCAGTACTTC,CASSVLAPRGETQYF,-,TRBD2,TRBJ2-5,TRBV2
TGCAGCGCACGGCCGGGACAGGGTTCGCGCAATGAGCAGTTCTTC,CSARPGQGSRNEQFF,-,TRBD1,TRBJ2-1,TRBV29-1
TGTGCCAGCGGACCGACAGGGGGAGACTATGGCTACACCTTC,CASGPTGGDYGYTF,few,TRBD1,TRBJ1-2,TRBV7-3
TGCGCCAGCAGCTTCGAGGCGTACGCTGGAAACACCATATATTTT,CASSFEAYAGNTIYF,-,-,TRBJ1-3,TRBV5-1
TGTGCCAGCACCGAGGGTAGGCGGGATGGCGAGCAGTTCTTC,CASTEGRRDGEQFF,-,-,TRBJ2-1,TRBV6-1
TGTGCCAGTAGTATGTGGGCAGGGGAATCGGATACGCAGTATTTT,CASSMWAGESDTQYF,-,-,TRBJ2-3,TRBV19
TGTGCCAGCAGTGAGCAGGGGTGGGCCCAGCATTTT,CASSEQGWAQHF,-,-,TRBJ1-5,TRBV2
TGTGCCAGCAGCTTAGGCTGGGCTTCGAACACCGGGGAGCTGTTTTTT,CASSLGWASNTGELFF,-,-,TRBJ2-2,TRBV7-2
TGTGCCAGCATGGGACGACAGGGGAGAGAGACCCAGTACTTC,CASMGRQGRETQYF,-,TRBD1,TRBJ2-5,TRBV6-1
TGTGCCAGCAGCTTAGATGGAGGTAACACCGGGGAGCTGTTTTTT,CASSLDGGNTGELFF,-,-,TRBJ2-2,TRBV11-3
TGTGCCAGCAGCCCCAGGCCCCGACAGGACCAAGAGACCCAGTACTTC,CASSPRPRQDQETQYF,once,-,TRBJ2-5,TRBV5-4
TGTGCCAGCAGTGAACGTGGGGGGGGGCGGACGGACGATGAAAAACTGTTTTTT,CASSERGGGRTDDEKLFF,-,-,TRBJ1-4,TRBV2
TGTGCCAGTAGTATAGGGGGACACTACGCTGGAAACACCATATATTTT,CASSIGGHYAGNTIYF,-,-,TRBJ1-3,TRBV19
TGTGCCAGCAGTGAAGCGGGACACCCCTCCTACGAGCAGTACTTC,CASSEAGHPSYEQYF,few,-,TRBJ2-7,TRBV2
TGTGCCAGCAGCTTGAGGGGCGCATCCCACGAGCAGTACTTC,CASSLRGASHEQYF,-,-,TRBJ2-7,TRBV5-6
TGTGCCATCAGACCCACAGGGTTGGCCGATGGCTACACCTTC,CAIRPTGLADGYTF,-,-,TRBJ1-2,TRBV10-3
TGTGCCAGCAGGACTTTAACTGGGACAGCAAATGAGCAGTTCTTC,CASRTLTGTANEQFF,-,TRBD1,TRBJ2-1,TRBV5-4
TGTGCCTGGAGTGTACCAAGCGAGCAGTTCTTC,CAWSVPSEQFF,-,-,TRBJ2-1,TRBV30
TGCGCCAGCAGCTCGGGACACACTAGCGTTGGCGGGGATACGCAGTATTTT,CASSSGHTSVGGDTQYF,-,-,TRBJ2-3,TRBV5-1
TGCGCCAGCAGCCGGACAGCCTACGAGCAGTACTTC,CASSRTAYEQYF,-,-,TRBJ2-7,TRBV5-1
TGTGCCAGCAGTTTACGATACACCACTGGGCATAGCAATCAGCCCCAGCATTTT,CASSLRYTTGHSNQPQHF,-,-,TRBJ1-5,TRBV27
TGTGCCACCATAAAAAAGCGATCCGGGACAAACGAGCAGTACTTC,CATIKKRSGTNEQYF,-,-,TRBJ2-7,TRBV6-5
TGCGCCAGCAGCTTAGGCCGGGACTTAAGCTCCTACAATGAGCAGTTCTTC,CASSLGRDLSSYNEQFF,-,-,TRBJ2-1,TRBV5-1
TGCGCCAGCTCCGGACTAGCGGGAGAGGGGGAGACCCAGTACTTC,CASSGLAGEGETQYF,-,TRBD2,TRBJ2-5,TRBV5-1
TGTGCCAGCAGTTACTCGCAGGCTAACAATGAGCAGTTCTTC,CASSYSQANNEQFF,-,-,TRBJ2-1,TRBV6-5
TGTGCCAGCAGCGTAGGACAGGGAATGGCCTACGAGCAGTACTTC,CASSVGQGMAYEQYF,-,TRBD1,TRBJ2-7,TRBV9
TGTGCCAGCAGGTCCGGGACAGGGACTTACGAGCAGTACTTC,CASRSGTGTYEQYF,few,TRBD1,TRBJ2-7,TRBV7-9
TGCGCCAGCAGCCCGGGGACAGGGAACACTGAAGCTTTCTTT,CASSPGTGNTEAFF,few,TRBD1,TRBJ1-1,TRBV5-1
TGCGCCAGCAGCTTGGGGACTGCCTATGGCTACACCTTC,CASSLGTAYGYTF,-,-,TRBJ1-2,TRBV5-1
TGTGCCAGCAGTTTACAGGGGTTACAAGGGGCCAACGTCCTGACTTTC,CASSLQGLQGANVLTF,-,-,TRBJ2-6,TRBV27
TGTGCCAGCAGCTCAATAACAGGGGCTGGAAACACCATATATTTT,CASSSITGAGNTIYF,-,TRBD1,TRBJ1-3,TRBV11-2
TGTGCCAGCAGCGCTTCCCTAGCGGGAGAGACCCAGTACTTC,CASSASLAGETQYF,-,TRBD2,TRBJ2-5,TRBV4-2
TGTGCCAGCAGCCCCGCGGGCAATGAGCAGTTCTTC,CASSPAGNEQFF,-,-,TRBJ2-1,TRBV16
TGTGCCAGCAGCGGACTAGCGGCAAAAAGGGGGGCCAAAAACATTCAGTACTTC,CASSGLAAKRGAKNIQYF,-,TRBD2,TRBJ2-4,TRBV7-8
TGTGCCAGCTCACCGGGGACTGAAAATGAGCAGTTCTTC,CASSPGTENEQFF,-,-,TRBJ2-1,TRBV18
TGTGCCAGCAGTCCGACTAGTTATGAGCAGTTCTTC,CASSPTSYEQFF,-,-,TRBJ2-1,TRBV7-6
TGCGCCAGCAGCTCGCCCGGTCGGAACACTGAAGCTTTCTTT,CASSSPGRNTEAFF,-,-,TRBJ1-1,TRBV5-1
TGTGCCAGCAGTTCTCCCCTGATACTAGCGGGAGAGACAGATACGCAGTATTTT,CASSSPLILAGETDTQYF,-,TRBD2,TRBJ2-3,TRBV7-8
TGCGCCAGCAGTGTGGGTGACAGCCCTAGGGGCACTGAAGCTTTCTTT,CASSVGDSPRGTEAFF,-,-,TRBJ1-1,TRBV10-1
TGTGCCAGCAGTTTAGCGTTCAGCTCCTACAATGAGCAGTTCTTC,CASSLAFSSYNEQFF,-,-,TRBJ2-1,TRBV6-6
TGTGCCAGCAGCTTGACAGGATACGAGCAGTACTTC,CASSLTGYEQYF,-,-,TRBJ2-7,TRBV2
TGTGCCAGCAGCCCGAGTCGGACAGGTACCTACGAGCAGTACTTC,CASSPSRTGTYEQYF,-,TRBD1,TRBJ2-7,TRBV5-8
TGCGCCAGCAGCCAAGATTTAGCGGGACCCTACAATGAGCAGTTCTTC,CASSQDLAGPYNEQFF,-,TRBD2,TRBJ2-1,TRBV4-1
TGTGCCAGCAGCTTAGCGTGGGGGCCGAACACTGAAGCTTTCTTT,CASSLAWGPNTEAFF,-,-,TRBJ1-1,TRBV7-9
TGTGCCAGCAGTGAACAGGGGGCTGAAGCTTTCTTT,CASSEQGAEAFF,once,TRBD1,TRBJ1-1,TRBV2
TGTGCCAGCAGCTTAGCGGGACCCCTGAACACTGAAGCTTTCTTT,CASSLAGPLNTEAFF,-,-,TRBJ1-1,TRBV7-3